These 14 T cell receptor beta chains were sequenced from one sample in a study of cytomegalovirus exposure and HLA in healthy donors. Primers included in the PCR were 60 Vbeta and 13 Jbeta primers. Clones were sequenced by immunoSEQ multiplex PCR, and TCRdb holds only the in-frame ones, with some missing. The table has about 130,000 clones, roughly 66% seen once. Material for sequencing was PBMCs. Source of these receptors: a man aged 60 to 75 in good health and CMV-seropositive.

V usage is TRBV6-1 and J usage is TRBJ2-7, with D perhaps matching TRBD1 (5 bases). Trimming took off 11 bases at V and 3 bases at J, with 20 bases between the two ends. CDR3 size: 14 residues. Looked up from germline, CDR1 is MNHNS and CDR2 is SASEGT. In DNA, the CDR3 is TGTGCCTCCCAACCCCGGCAGGGTGACTACGAGCAGTACTTC. Encoded protein: CASQPRQGDYEQYF.

V gene TRBV7-9 combines with J gene TRBJ2-3; D is possibly TRBD2 (7 bases). CDR1 is SEHNR, CDR2 FQNEAQ, per germline (reference sequence). CDR3 length: 12 amino acids. CDR3 in amino acids: CVSRGGGDTQYF. Written as DNA, the CDR3 is TGTGTATCTCGCGGGGGCGGAGATACGCAGTATTTT.

The chain couples TRBV7-6 to TRBJ2-5; D gene unclear. The CDR3 loop spans 14 amino acids. The V and J ends lost 0 bases and 2 bases respectively, with 7 bases between them. CDR1 and CDR2 from the germline V gene are SGHVS and FNYEAQ. CDR3 DNA: TGTGCCAGCAGCTTAGCGGGCAGACAAGAGACCCAGTACTTC. This translates into CASSLAGRQETQYF.

The V call is TRBV28, the J call TRBJ2-6; D is perhaps TRBD1 (5 bases). CDR1 MDHEN and CDR2 SYDVKM come from the germline V gene. The CDR3 has 13 residues. V lost 6 bases to trimming and J lost 3 bases, with 6 bases between them. The CDR3 DNA follows: TGTGCCAGCAGCCAGGGTGGGGCCAACGTCCTGACTTTC. It translates to CASSQGGANVLTF.

The chain recombines TRBV2 with TRBJ2-2; 11 bases agree with TRBD1. The germline CDR1 and CDR2 sequences are SNHLY and FYNNEI. The CDR3 contains 15 residues. Germline trimming cut 6 bases from V and 4 bases from J; bases unmatched to any gene: 4. CDR3 amino acids: CASRQGTGGTGELFF. In nucleotides, the CDR3 is TGTGCCAGCAGGCAGGGGACAGGGGGCACCGGGGAGCTGTTTTTT.

The chain joins TRBV2 to TRBJ1-3, with unresolved D. CDR1 is SNHLY and CDR2 is FYNNEI in the germline V gene. Trimming pared 1 base from V and 5 bases from J, leaving 21 bases between. This CDR3 spans 18 amino acids. CDR3 nucleotide sequence: TGTGCCAGCAGTGAAGGAGCGGGATCGGACCCCGGGAGAAACACCATATATTTT. Its protein product is CASSEGAGSDPGRNTIYF.

This clone was recorded once. The chain has TRBV18 and TRBJ1-4, with TRBD1 identical over 8 bases. The V and J ends lost 5 bases and 5 bases, in that order; junction bases with no gene match: 10. Germline loops: CDR1 KGHSH, CDR2 LQKENI. CDR3 length: 16 residues. CDR3 residues: CASSTLGQGVNEKLFF. The CDR3 nucleotides read TGTGCCAGCTCAACCCTAGGACAGGGTGTGAATGAAAAACTGTTTTTT.

V is TRBV7-9 and J is TRBJ2-5, with 7 positions matching TRBD1. Germline CDR1 is SEHNR and CDR2 is FQNEAQ (reference sequence). V was pared by 5 bases and J by 5 bases, with 8 bases of the junction left unmatched. This CDR3 has 14 residues. CDR3 sequence (DNA): TGTGCCAGCAGCCGGGGAACAGGGGAGGAGACCCAGTACTTC. Translated, it gives CASSRGTGEETQYF.

This clone has a single count. V and J are TRBV29-1 and TRBJ2-7, with 9 bases aligning to TRBD1. The better agreement between TRBJ2-5 and the DNA end casts doubt on the J call. The length of the CDR3 is 15 residues. CDR1 and CDR2 (germline): SQVTM, ANQGSEA. The CDR3 bases are TGCAGCGCCACTATCGGACAGGGGTATTCAGAGACCCAGTACTTC. Protein product: CSATIGQGYSETQYF.

The J gene is TRBJ2-7, the V gene TRBV6-5; 7 bases match TRBD2. Looked up from germline, CDR1 is MNHEY and CDR2 is SVGAGI. The CDR3 is 12 amino acids. Germline trimming cut 5 bases from V and 5 bases from J; bases unmatched to any gene: 3. In DNA, the CDR3 is TGTGCCAGCAGTAGCGGGGATCACGAGCAGTACTTC. It translates to CASSSGDHEQYF.

The rearrangement links TRBV2 to TRBJ2-3, with a possible D match to TRBD2 (5 bases). The V gene's germline CDR1 is SNHLY and CDR2 FYNNEI. V gave up 6 bases and J gave up 3 bases, with 10 bases separating them. The CDR3 is 13 residues long. This CDR3 is CASRQIATDTQYF. The DNA of the CDR3 is TGTGCCAGCAGGCAAATAGCGACAGATACGCAGTATTTT.

This clone was detected once. This chain joins TRBV6-1 and TRBJ2-1, with a possible D match to TRBD1 (5 bases). Trimming shortened V by 7 bases and J by 0 bases, and 10 bases separated the two germline ends. Germline CDR1 reads MNHNS; CDR2 reads SASEGT. The CDR3 extends over 14 amino acids. The CDR3 loop is CASIRGSSYNEQFF. The DNA for the CDR3 is TGTGCCAGCATAAGGGGTAGCTCCTACAATGAGCAGTTCTTC.

The sample holds a few counts of this clone. V usage is TRBV11-2 and J usage is TRBJ2-1; 12 bases line up with TRBD2. J lost 6 bases, V lost 2 bases, and 2 bases had no gene match. This CDR3 is 15 amino acids long. CDR1 and CDR2 (germline): SGHAT, FQNNGV. Here the CDR3 DNA reads TGTGCCAGCAGCTTAAAGGGACTAGCGGGCAATGAGCAGTTCTTC. Protein: CASSLKGLAGNEQFF.

The chain is built from TRBV2 and TRBJ2-4; 7 bases line up with TRBD2. The V and J ends lost 3 bases and 8 bases, in that order; junction bases with no gene match: 7. CDR1 SNHLY and CDR2 FYNNEI come from the germline V gene. This CDR3 is 14 amino acids long. The CDR3 nucleotides are TGTGCCAGCAGTGATCCCGGGGGGAGGGACATTCAGTACTTC. It translates to CASSDPGGRDIQYF.